This entry lists 3 T cell receptor beta chains sequenced from one sample in a study of beta chain features in type 1 diabetes. Since all of the isolated RNA was reverse transcribed, expressed TCRB transcripts were what got sequenced. Sequencing used immunoSEQ multiplex PCR; TCRdb keeps in-frame clones, though not all of them. The sample consists of over 300,000 clones, 6.5% to 10% of them appearing once. Input material: central memory CD4+ T cells from blood. Receptors were obtained from a woman under 30 in good health.

A few counts support this clone. The gene calls are TRBV4-2 and TRBJ2-2; 7 positions agree with TRBD2. Trimming cost V 0 bases and J 1 base; bases outside gene matches: 5. This CDR3 is built from 17 residues. Germline CDR1 and CDR2: LGHNA and YNFKEQ. The DNA for the CDR3 is TGTGCCAGCAGCCAAGAACCTAGCGGTAGGAACACCGGGGAGCTGTTTTTT. This gives the protein CASSQEPSGRNTGELFF.

This CDR3 reads CASSQDGDSTQYF. DNA of the CDR3: TGCGCCAGCAGCCAAGACGGCGACAGTACGCAGTATTTT. The chain uses TRBV4-3 and TRBJ2-3, with a possible D match to TRBD1 (5 bases). V was clipped by 0 bases and J by 8 bases, with 9 bases between them. Germline V lookup: CDR1 LGHNA, CDR2 YSLEER. This CDR3 spans 13 amino acids.

This clone has just a few counts. The rearrangement joins TRBV5-4 to TRBJ2-1; tentatively, D is TRBD2 (5 bases). The germline V gene encodes CDR1 SGHNT and CDR2 YYREEE (reference sequence). The CDR3 is made up of 14 amino acids. V was clipped by 7 bases and J by 0 bases, with 11 bases between them. The CDR3 DNA follows: TGTGCCAGCGGTCGGGATATCTCCTACAATGAGCAGTTCTTC. It translates to CASGRDISYNEQFF.